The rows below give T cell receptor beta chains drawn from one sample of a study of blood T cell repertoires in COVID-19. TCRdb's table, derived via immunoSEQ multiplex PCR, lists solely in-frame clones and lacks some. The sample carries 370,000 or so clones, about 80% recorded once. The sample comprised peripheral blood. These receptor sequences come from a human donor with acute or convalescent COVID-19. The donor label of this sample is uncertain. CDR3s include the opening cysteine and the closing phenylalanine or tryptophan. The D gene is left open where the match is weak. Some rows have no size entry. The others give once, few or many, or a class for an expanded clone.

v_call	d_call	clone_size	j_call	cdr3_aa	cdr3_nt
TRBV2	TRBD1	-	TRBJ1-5	CASSESGQGFRNQPQHF	TGTGCCAGCAGTGAATCGGGACAGGGGTTTAGGAATCAGCCCCAGCATTTT
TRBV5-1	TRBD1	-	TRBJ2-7	CASSLVQGAREQYF	TGCGCCAGCAGCTTGGTACAGGGGGCTAGGGAGCAGTACTTC
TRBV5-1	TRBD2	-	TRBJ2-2	CASSWTSGYTGELFF	TGCGCCAGCAGCTGGACTAGCGGCTACACCGGGGAGCTGTTTTTT
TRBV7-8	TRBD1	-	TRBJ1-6	CASSPTTGANSPLHF	TGTGCCAGCAGCCCAACTACAGGGGCCAATTCACCCCTCCACTTT
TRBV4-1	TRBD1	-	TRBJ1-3	CASSQAQGQGYTIYF	TGCGCCAGCAGCCAAGCCCAAGGACAGGGATACACCATATATTTT
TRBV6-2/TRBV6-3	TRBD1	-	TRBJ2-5	CASSYSGGLETQYF	TGTGCCAGCAGTTATTCAGGGGGCTTGGAGACCCAGTACTTC
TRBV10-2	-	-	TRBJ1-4	CASSGSGAVNEKLFF	TGCGCCAGCAGTGGTAGCGGGGCGGTCAATGAAAAACTGTTTTTT
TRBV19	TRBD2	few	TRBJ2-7	CASSSRSLASGRGYEQYF	TGTGCCAGTAGTTCCCGTTCTTTGGCTAGCGGGAGGGGATACGAGCAGTACTTC
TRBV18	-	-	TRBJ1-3	CASSPNRENTIYF	TGTGCCAGCTCACCCAACAGGGAAAACACCATATATTTT
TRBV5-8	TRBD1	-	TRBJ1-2	CASSRQGYGYTF	TGTGCCAGCAGCCGACAGGGTTATGGCTACACCTTC
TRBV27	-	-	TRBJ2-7	CASSLGGFSYEQYF	TGTGCCAGCAGTTTAGGAGGATTCTCCTACGAGCAGTACTTC
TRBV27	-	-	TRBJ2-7	CASSLRQPINGYEQYF	TGTGCCAGCAGTTTGCGGCAACCCATCAACGGCTACGAGCAGTACTTC
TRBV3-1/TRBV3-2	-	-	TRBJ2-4	CASSQSAVPNIQYF	TGTGCCAGCAGCCAGAGTGCCGTACCAAACATTCAGTACTTC
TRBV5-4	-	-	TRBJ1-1	CASSLRSGNTEAFF	TGTGCCAGCAGCTTGCGGAGCGGGAACACTGAAGCTTTCTTT
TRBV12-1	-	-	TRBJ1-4	CASSFGEPTNEKLFF	TGTGCCAGCAGCTTTGGCGAACCAACTAATGAAAAACTGTTTTTT
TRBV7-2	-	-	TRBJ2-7	CASSLELRGFEQYF	TGTGCCAGCAGCTTAGAACTCAGGGGATTCGAGCAGTACTTC
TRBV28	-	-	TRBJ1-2	CASRIDSYGYTF	TGTGCCAGCAGGATAGACAGCTATGGCTACACCTTC
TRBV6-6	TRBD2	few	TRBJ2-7	CASNPSGVRYEQYF	TGTGCCAGCAACCCTAGCGGGGTACGCTACGAGCAGTACTTC
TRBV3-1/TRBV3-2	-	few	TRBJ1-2	CASSQGGIRGYTF	TGTGCCAGCAGCCAAGGAGGGATTCGTGGCTACACCTTC
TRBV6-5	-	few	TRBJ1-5	CASRRTENQPQHF	TGTGCCAGCAGGAGGACAGAAAATCAGCCCCAGCATTTT
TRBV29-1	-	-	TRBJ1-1	CSVEVRTPEAFF	TGCAGCGTTGAGGTCAGAACCCCCGAAGCTTTCTTT
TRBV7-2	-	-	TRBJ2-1	CASSLDWVNEQFF	TGTGCCAGCAGCTTGGACTGGGTCAATGAGCAGTTCTTC
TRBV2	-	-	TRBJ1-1	CASRGQPVNTEAFF	TGTGCCAGCAGGGGCCAACCAGTGAACACTGAAGCTTTCTTT
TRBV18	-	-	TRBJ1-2	CASSPQGDWGYTF	TGTGCCAGCTCACCACAGGGAGATTGGGGCTACACCTTC
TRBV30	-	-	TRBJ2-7	CAWSVEGVGPSYEQYF	TGTGCCTGGAGTGTGGAAGGGGTAGGTCCCTCGTACGAGCAGTACTTC
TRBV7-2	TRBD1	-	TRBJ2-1	CASSLGRQGGGEQFF	TGTGCCAGCAGCTTGGGGCGACAGGGGGGAGGTGAGCAGTTCTTC
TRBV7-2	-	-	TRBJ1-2	CASSLRSYGYTF	TGTGCCAGCAGCCTTCGGAGCTATGGCTACACCTTC
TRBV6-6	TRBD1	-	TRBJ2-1	CASRGPGTGVGNEQFF	TGTGCCAGCAGGGGACCCGGGACAGGGGTAGGAAATGAGCAGTTCTTC
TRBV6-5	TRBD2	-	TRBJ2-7	CASRNRLAGEHEQYF	TGTGCCAGCAGGAACCGACTAGCGGGGGAACACGAGCAGTACTTC
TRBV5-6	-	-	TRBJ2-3	CASSTRPEDTQYF	TGTGCCAGCAGCACTCGTCCGGAGGATACGCAGTATTTT
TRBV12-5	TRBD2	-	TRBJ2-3	CASGTGLAGGSTDTQYF	TGTGCTAGTGGAACAGGACTAGCGGGAGGTAGCACAGATACGCAGTATTTT
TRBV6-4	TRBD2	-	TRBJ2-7	CASSEASGTLQYF	TGTGCCAGCAGTGAGGCTAGCGGGACACTCCAGTACTTC
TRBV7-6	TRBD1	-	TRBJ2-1	CASSLEAWGQGPVF	TGTGCCAGCAGCTTAGAGGCTTGGGGACAGGGGCCAGTCTTC
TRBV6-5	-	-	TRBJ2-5	CASSLGLQETQYF	TGTGCCAGCAGCCTCGGACTCCAAGAGACCCAGTACTTC
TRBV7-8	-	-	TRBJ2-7	CASSLSDRHSYEQYF	TGTGCCAGCAGCTTGTCCGACAGGCACTCCTACGAGCAGTACTTC
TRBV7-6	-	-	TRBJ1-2	CASSRTGSGGYTF	TGTGCCAGCAGCCGCACAGGGTCGGGAGGCTACACCTTC
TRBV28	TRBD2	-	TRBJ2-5	CASTVVGLAGTQYF	TGTGCCAGCACCGTCGTGGGACTAGCGGGGACCCAGTACTTC
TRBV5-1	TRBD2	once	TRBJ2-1	CASRTGAGAPYNEQFF	TGCGCCAGCAGAACCGGAGCGGGGGCTCCGTACAATGAGCAGTTCTTC
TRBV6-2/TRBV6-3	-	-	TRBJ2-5	CASSRPQETQYF	TGTGCCAGCAGTCGTCCCCAAGAGACCCAGTACTTC
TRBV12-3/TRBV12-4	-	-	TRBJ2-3	CASSFRGSNTQYF	TGTGCCAGCAGTTTTCGGGGGAGCAATACGCAGTATTTT
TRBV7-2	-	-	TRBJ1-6	CASSREFESPLHF	TGTGCCAGCAGTCGTGAATTCGAGTCACCCCTCCACTTT
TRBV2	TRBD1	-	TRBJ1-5	CACGQGRNQPQHF	TGTGCCTGTGGACAGGGTAGGAATCAGCCCCAGCATTTT
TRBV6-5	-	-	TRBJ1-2	CASSYQGYGYTF	TGTGCCAGCAGTTACCAGGGGTATGGCTACACCTTC
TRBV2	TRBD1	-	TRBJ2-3	CASSRDREDTQYF	TGTGCCAGCAGTAGGGACAGGGAAGATACGCAGTATTTT
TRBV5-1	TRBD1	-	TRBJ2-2	CASGRGQTNTGELFF	TGCGCCAGCGGAAGGGGACAGACGAACACCGGGGAGCTGTTTTTT
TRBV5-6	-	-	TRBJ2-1	CASSFAVEQFF	TGTGCCAGCAGCTTTGCGGTAGAGCAGTTCTTC
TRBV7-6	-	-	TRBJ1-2	CASSFGLKEGNNYGYTF	TGTGCCAGCAGCTTCGGACTCAAAGAAGGAAATAACTATGGCTACACCTTC
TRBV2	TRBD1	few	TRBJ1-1	CASSERDRAGEAFF	TGTGCCAGCAGTGAACGGGACAGGGCGGGTGAAGCTTTCTTT